This TCR beta chain was identified during a study of blood T cell repertoires in COVID-19. Assay used: immunoSEQ multiplex PCR; TCRdb lists only in-frame clones, some missing. Of approximately 410,000 clones in the sample, around 86% were seen once. Losses at the gene ends were 0 bases for V and 5 bases for J; bases not matched to a gene: 3. Germline V gene data show CDR1 as MNHEY and CDR2 as SVGAGI. CDR3 length: 14 amino acids. The receptor was isolated from a woman between 25 and 40 years old with active or convalescent COVID-19. The chain recombines TRBV6-5 with TRBJ1-1; 7 positions match TRBD1. Material for sequencing was peripheral blood. CDR3 region: CASSYSTGQTEAFF. For the CDR3, the DNA is TGTGCCAGCAGTTACTCGACAGGGCAAACTGAAGCTTTCTTT.